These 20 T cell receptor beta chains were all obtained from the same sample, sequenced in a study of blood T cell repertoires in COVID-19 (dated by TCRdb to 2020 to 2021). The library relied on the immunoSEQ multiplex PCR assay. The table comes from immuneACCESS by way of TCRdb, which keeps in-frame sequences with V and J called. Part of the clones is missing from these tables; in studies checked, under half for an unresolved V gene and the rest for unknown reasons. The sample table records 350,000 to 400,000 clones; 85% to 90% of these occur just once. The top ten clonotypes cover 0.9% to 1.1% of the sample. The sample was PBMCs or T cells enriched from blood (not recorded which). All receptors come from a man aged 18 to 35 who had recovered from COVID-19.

The CDR3 DNA follows: TGTGCCAGCAGCCCCGGACGGGGGAACACTGAAGCTTTCTTT. Amino acids: CASSPGRGNTEAFF. This chain connects TRBV7-3 to TRBJ1-1, with unresolved D. Per the germline V gene, CDR1 is SGHTA and CDR2 is FQGTGA. CDR3 length: 14 amino acids. Trimming stripped 5 bases from V and 1 base from J, with 11 bases between.

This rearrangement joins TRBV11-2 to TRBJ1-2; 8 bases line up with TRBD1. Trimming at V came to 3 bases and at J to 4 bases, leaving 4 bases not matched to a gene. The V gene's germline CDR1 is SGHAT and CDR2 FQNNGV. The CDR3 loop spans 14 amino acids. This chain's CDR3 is CASSFDRGPYGYTF. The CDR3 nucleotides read TGTGCCAGCAGCTTTGACAGGGGACCCTATGGCTACACCTTC. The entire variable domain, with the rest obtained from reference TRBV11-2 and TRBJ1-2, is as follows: EAGVAQSPRYKIIEKRQSVAFWCNPISGHATLYWYQQILGQGPKLLIQFQNNGVVDDSQLPKDRFSAERLKGVDSTLKIQPAKLEDSAVYLCASSFDRGPYGYTFGSGTRLTVV.

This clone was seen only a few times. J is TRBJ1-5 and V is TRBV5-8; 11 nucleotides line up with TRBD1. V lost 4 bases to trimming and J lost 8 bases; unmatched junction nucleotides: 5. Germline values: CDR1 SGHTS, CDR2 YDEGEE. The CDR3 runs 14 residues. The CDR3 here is CASSPRTGGKPQHF. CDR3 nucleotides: TGTGCCAGCAGCCCCCGGACAGGGGGCAAGCCCCAGCATTTT.

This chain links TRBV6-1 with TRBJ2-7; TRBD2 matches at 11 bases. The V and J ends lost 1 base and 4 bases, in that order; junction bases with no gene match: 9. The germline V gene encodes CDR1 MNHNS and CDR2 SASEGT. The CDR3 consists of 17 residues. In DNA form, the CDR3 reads TGTGCCAGCAGTGAAGGGCGGTCTAGCGGGGGGATATACGAGCAGTACTTC. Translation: CASSEGRSSGGIYEQYF.

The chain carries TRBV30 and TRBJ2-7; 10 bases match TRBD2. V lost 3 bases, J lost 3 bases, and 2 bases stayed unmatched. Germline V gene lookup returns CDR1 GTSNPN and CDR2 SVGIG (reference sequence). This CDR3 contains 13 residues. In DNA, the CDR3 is TGTGCCTGGAGGACTAGCGGGTTCTACGAGCAGTACTTC. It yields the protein CAWRTSGFYEQYF.

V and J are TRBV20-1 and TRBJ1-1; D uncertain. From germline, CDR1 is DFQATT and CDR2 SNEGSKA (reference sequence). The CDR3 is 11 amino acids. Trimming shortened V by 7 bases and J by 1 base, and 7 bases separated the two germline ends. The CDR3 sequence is CSEEGNTEAFF. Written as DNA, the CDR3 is TGCAGTGAGGAGGGGAACACTGAAGCTTTCTTT.

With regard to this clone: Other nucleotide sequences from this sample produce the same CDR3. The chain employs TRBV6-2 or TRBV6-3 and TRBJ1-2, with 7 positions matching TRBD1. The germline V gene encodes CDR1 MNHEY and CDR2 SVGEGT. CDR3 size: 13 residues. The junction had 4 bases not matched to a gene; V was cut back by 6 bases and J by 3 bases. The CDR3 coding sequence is TGTGCCAGCAGCCCCGGGACAGACTATGGCTACACCTTC. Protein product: CASSPGTDYGYTF.

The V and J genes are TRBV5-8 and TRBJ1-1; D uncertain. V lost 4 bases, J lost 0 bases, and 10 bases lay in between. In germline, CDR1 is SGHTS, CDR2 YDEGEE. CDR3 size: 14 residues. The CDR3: CASSPMTLNTEAFF. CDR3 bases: TGTGCCAGCAGCCCGATGACACTGAACACTGAAGCTTTCTTT. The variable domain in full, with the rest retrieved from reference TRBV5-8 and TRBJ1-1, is EAGVTQSPTHLIKTRGQQATLRCSPISGHTSVYWYQQALGLGLQFLLWYDEGEERNRGNFPPRFSGRQFPNYSSELNVNALELEDSALYLCASSPMTLNTEAFFGQGTRLTVV.

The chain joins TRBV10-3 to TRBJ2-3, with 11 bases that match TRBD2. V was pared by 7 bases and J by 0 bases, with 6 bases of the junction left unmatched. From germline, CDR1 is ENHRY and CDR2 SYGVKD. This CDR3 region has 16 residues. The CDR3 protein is CAITSGLAGSTDTQYF. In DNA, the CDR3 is TGTGCCATCACCTCCGGACTAGCGGGCAGCACAGATACGCAGTATTTT.

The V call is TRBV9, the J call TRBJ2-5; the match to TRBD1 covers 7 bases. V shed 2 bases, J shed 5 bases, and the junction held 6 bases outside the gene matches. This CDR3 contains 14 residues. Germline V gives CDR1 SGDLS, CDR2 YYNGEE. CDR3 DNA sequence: TGTGCCAGCAGCGTTGGACAGGACGTGGAGACCCAGTACTTC. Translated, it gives CASSVGQDVETQYF.

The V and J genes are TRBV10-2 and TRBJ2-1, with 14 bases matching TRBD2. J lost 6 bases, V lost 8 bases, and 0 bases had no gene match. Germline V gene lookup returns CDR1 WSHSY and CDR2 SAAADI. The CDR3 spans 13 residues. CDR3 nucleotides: TGCGCCAGCGGACTAGCGGGGGGCAATGAGCAGTTCTTC. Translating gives CASGLAGGNEQFF.

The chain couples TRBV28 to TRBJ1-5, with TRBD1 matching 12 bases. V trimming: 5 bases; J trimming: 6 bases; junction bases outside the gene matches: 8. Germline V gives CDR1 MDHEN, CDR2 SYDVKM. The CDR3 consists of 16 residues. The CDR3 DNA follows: TGTGCCAGCAGTCCTTACGGGACAGGGGGCTCTCAGCCCCAGCATTTT. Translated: CASSPYGTGGSQPQHF.

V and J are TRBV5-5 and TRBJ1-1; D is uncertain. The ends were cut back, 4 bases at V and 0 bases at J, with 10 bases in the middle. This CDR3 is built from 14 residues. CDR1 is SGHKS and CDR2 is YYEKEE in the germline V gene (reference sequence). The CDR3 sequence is CASSLVRVNTEAFF. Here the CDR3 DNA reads TGTGCCAGCAGCCTAGTGCGGGTGAACACTGAAGCTTTCTTT.

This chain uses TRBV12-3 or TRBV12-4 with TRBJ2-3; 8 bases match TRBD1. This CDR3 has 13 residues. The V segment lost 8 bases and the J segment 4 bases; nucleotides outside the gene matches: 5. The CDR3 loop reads CASVQGEADTQYF. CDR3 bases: TGTGCCAGCGTACAGGGGGAGGCAGATACGCAGTATTTT.

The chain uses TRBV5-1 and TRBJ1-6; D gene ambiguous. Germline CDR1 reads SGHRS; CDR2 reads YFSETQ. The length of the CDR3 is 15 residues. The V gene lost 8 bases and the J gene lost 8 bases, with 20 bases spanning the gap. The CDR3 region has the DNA TGCGCCAGAAAAGCGACTGGAGGGAAAGATTCACCCCTCCACTTT. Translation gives CARKATGGKDSPLHF.

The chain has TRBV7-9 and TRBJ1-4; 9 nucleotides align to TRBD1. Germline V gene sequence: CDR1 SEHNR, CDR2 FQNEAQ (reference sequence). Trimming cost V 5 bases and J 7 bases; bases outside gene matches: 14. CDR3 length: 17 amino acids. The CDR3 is CASSPPGQGGISEKLFF. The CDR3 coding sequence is TGTGCCAGCAGCCCCCCGGGACAGGGAGGTATAAGTGAAAAACTGTTTTTT. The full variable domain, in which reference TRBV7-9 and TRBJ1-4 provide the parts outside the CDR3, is DTGVSQNPRHKITKRGQNVTFRCDPISEHNRLYWYRQTLGQGPEFLTYFQNEAQLEKSRLLSDRFSAERPKGSFSTLEIQRTEQGDSAMYLCASSPPGQGGISEKLFFGSGTQLSVL.

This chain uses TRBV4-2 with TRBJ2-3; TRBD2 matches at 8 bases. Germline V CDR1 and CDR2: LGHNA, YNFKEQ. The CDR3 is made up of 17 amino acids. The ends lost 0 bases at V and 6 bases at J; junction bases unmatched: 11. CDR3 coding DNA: TGTGCCAGCAGCCAAGATCCCCCAGCGGGGGTAGTGGATACGCAGTATTTT. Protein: CASSQDPPAGVVDTQYF.

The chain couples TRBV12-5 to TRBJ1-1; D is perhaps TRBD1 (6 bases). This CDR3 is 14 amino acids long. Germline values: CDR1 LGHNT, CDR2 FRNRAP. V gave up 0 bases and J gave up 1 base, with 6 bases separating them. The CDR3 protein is CASGLVQGNTEAFF. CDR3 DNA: TGTGCTAGTGGTTTGGTACAGGGGAACACTGAAGCTTTCTTT.

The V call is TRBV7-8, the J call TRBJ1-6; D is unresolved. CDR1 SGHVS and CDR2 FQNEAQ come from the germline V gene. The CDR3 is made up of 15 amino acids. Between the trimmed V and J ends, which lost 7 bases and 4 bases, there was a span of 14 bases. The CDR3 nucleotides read TGTGCCAGCACCATCGGAGGGAGTTATAATTCACCCCTCCACTTT. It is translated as CASTIGGSYNSPLHF.

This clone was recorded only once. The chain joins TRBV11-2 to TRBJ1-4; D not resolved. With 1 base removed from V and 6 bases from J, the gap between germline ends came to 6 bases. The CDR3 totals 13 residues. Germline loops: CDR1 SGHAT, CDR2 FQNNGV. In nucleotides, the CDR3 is TGTGCCAGCAGCTTAGCCCTCTATGAAAAACTGTTTTTT. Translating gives CASSLALYEKLFF.